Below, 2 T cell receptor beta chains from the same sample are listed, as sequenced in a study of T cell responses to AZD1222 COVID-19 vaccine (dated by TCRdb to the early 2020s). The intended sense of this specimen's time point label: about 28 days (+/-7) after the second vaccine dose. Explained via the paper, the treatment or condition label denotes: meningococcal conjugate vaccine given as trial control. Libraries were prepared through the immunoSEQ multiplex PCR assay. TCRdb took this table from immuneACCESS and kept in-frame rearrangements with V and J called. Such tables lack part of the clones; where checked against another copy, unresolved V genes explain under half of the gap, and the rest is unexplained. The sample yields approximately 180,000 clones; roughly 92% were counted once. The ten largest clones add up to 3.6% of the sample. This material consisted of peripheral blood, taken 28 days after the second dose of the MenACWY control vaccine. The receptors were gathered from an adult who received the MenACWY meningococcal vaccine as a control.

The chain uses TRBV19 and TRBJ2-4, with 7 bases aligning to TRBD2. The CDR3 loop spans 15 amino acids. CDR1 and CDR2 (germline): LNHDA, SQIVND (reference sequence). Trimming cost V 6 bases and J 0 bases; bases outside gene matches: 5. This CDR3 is CASSPSGGAKNIQYF. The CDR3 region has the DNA TGTGCCAGTAGCCCGTCGGGGGGAGCCAAAAACATTCAGTACTTC. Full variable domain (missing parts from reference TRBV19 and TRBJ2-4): DGGITQSPKYLFRKEGQNVTLSCEQNLNHDAMYWYRQDPGQGLRLIYYSQIVNDFQKGDIAEGYSVSREKKESFPLTVTSAQKNPTAFYLCASSPSGGAKNIQYFGAGTRLSVL.

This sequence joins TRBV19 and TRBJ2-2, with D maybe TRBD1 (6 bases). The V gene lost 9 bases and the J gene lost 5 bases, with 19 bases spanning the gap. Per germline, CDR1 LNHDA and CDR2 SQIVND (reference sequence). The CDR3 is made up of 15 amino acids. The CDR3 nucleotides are TGTGCCAGCCTACAGGGATGGGATGGTACCGGGGAGCTGTTTTTT. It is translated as CASLQGWDGTGELFF.